This T cell receptor beta chain originates from a study of blood T cell repertoires in COVID-19. Background on the study: The cDNA or gDNA used as material had been derived from T cells, B-cell-depleted T cells, or PBMCs.

In the source study's methods: Reference gene primer amplification gave nucleated cell count estimates. Measured with immunoSEQ multiplex PCR; TCRdb has only the in-frame clones, and not every one. The DNA was the basis for D and trimming; V, J and clone size are from that table. The sample carries about 120,000 clones, about 87% recorded once. V was clipped by 8 bases and J by 0 bases, with 13 bases between them. Looked up from germline, CDR1 is WNHNN and CDR2 is SYGVQD (reference sequence). The CDR3 loop spans 14 amino acids. The V and J genes are TRBV10-1 and TRBJ1-1, with a possible D match to TRBD1 (6 bases). The receptor was derived from a woman aged 50 to 60 with acute or convalescent COVID-19. The specimen was peripheral blood. CDR3 sequence (DNA): TGCGCCAGCGGGGACAAATATATGAACACTGAAGCTTTCTTT. Amino acid sequence: CASGDKYMNTEAFF.